This TCR beta chain is from a study of T cells expressing NK-cell markers. Whole-study context: TCR beta repertoires came from sorted CD3+CD56+NKG2C+, CD3+CD56+NKG2C- and CD3+CD56-NKG2C+ T cells. Study results and caveats: It was still unclear whether expanded NKG2C+ T cell clones were HCMV specific.

Concerning this clonotype itself: Antigen unknown.

For each CDR3 protein, TCRdb gives one entry from its re-call of the 5' RACE reads, without DNA. In all, the sample yields roughly 390,000 distinct CDR3 sequences. In germline, CDR1 is KGHSH, CDR2 LQKENI. This CDR3 contains 16 residues. Sequenced material: blood T cells: a sorted CD56 or NKG2C T cell subset, CD4+ or CD8+ T cells, or bulk PBMC T cells (not recorded which). This chain joins TRBV18 and TRBJ2-5; with no DNA, the TCRdb D assignment of TRBD1 cannot be verified. This TCR came from a man aged 18 to 69 in good health. CDR3 sequence reads: CASSPQAAGPQETQYF.